Each of the 29 T cell receptor beta chains below was sequenced from the same sample in a study of CD8 T cells in ankylosing spondylitis. Each CDR3 protein is one row after TCRdb ran MiXCR on the 5' RACE reads. This table holds approximately 240,000 distinct CDR3 sequences, approximately 24% found once. Sequencing input: blood, either unsorted or a sorted T cell fraction (not recorded which). The receptors stem from a male donor with ankylosing spondylitis or in good health (not recorded which).

The gene calls are TRBV10-2 and TRBJ2-1; D is perhaps TRBD2 (5 bases). Germline V CDR1 and CDR2: WSHSY, SAAADI. This CDR3 has 11 residues. V lost 4 bases, J lost 10 bases, and 8 bases lay in between. This CDR3 reads CASSGLQEQFF. CDR3 bases: TGCGCCAGCAGTGGACTACAAGAGCAGTTCTTC.

This clonotype was counted a few times. This chain joins TRBV6-1 and TRBJ2-1, with TRBD2 matching 7 bases. CDR3 size: 13 residues. The V gene end was trimmed by 7 bases and the J gene end by 3 bases; junction bases not matched to a gene: 3. Per the germline V gene, CDR1 is MNHNS and CDR2 is SASEGT. CDR3 DNA sequence: TGTGCCAGCACTGGGGGGGGCTACAATGAGCAGTTCTTC. This translates into CASTGGGYNEQFF.

This clonotype was detected many times. V is TRBV29-1 and J is TRBJ1-1; D remains unclear. V shed 4 bases and J shed 4 bases, with 13 bases lying between them. Germline CDR1 is SQVTM and CDR2 is ANQGSEA. The CDR3 spans 13 residues. CDR3 DNA sequence: TGCAGCGTTGGGGAGCCGGGTGGCACTGAAGCTTTCTTT. It specifies CSVGEPGGTEAFF. The full variable domain, rest sourced from reference TRBV29-1 and TRBJ1-1, is SAVISQKPSRDICQRGTSLTIQCQVDSQVTMMFWYRQQPGQSLTLIATANQGSEATYESGFVIDKFPISRPNLTFSTLTVSNMSPEDSSIYLCSVGEPGGTEAFFGQGTRLTVV.

This clonotype was picked up a small number of times. The chain employs TRBV29-1 and TRBJ2-3; tentatively, D is TRBD2 (5 bases). The CDR3 covers 13 residues. V was cut by 4 bases and J by 2 bases, with 10 bases left in between. CDR1 SQVTM and CDR2 ANQGSEA come from the germline V gene. CDR3: CSVVGKYTDTQYF. As DNA, the CDR3 is TGCAGCGTTGTCGGGAAATACACAGATACGCAGTATTTT.

This clonotype has at least ten counts. This chain joins TRBV20-1 and TRBJ2-3; D remains ambiguous. The CDR3 has 13 residues. The germline V and J ends were trimmed by 0 bases and 9 bases, with 13 bases remaining between them. CDR1 DFQATT and CDR2 SNEGSKA come from the germline V gene (reference sequence). The CDR3 coding sequence is TGCAGTGCTAGAGATTTAGAACACGGAACGCAGTATTTT. Translation: CSARDLEHGTQYF.

This clonotype showed up just a few times. The gene calls are TRBV20-1 and TRBJ2-5; tentative D call: TRBD2 (6 bases). V lost 8 bases and J lost 4, with 32 bases in between. The CDR3 loop spans 18 amino acids. CDR1 and CDR2 from the germline V gene are DFQATT and SNEGSKA (reference sequence). The CDR3 region is CSSNRGDRGGKRGETQYF. The CDR3 DNA follows: TGCAGTTCCAACCGAGGTGATAGGGGCGGGAAAAGGGGAGAGACCCAGTACTTC.

The chain uses TRBV5-1 and TRBJ2-1; D assignment may be TRBD1 or TRBD2 (6 bases each). The germline gives CDR1 SGHRS, CDR2 YFSETQ. CDR3 length equals 14 residues. The V and J ends lost 7 bases and 7 bases respectively, with 18 bases between them. The CDR3 sequence: CASGGGMGQNEQFF. The CDR3, as DNA: TGCGCCAGCGGGGGAGGCATGGGACAAAATGAGCAGTTCTTC.

The chain couples TRBV20-1 to TRBJ2-3, with no clear D. The V gene's germline CDR1 is DFQATT and CDR2 SNEGSKA (reference sequence). The CDR3 extends over 15 amino acids. V lost 0 bases and J lost 0, with 10 bases in between. The CDR3 nucleotides read TGCAGTGCTAGAGACCAGAAAAGTAGCACAGATACGCAGTATTTT. Translated: CSARDQKSSTDTQYF.

J is TRBJ2-7 and V is TRBV20-1, with unresolved D. V gave up 6 bases and J gave up 0 bases, with 15 bases separating them. The germline CDR1 and CDR2 sequences are DFQATT and SNEGSKA (reference sequence). This CDR3 comprises 14 residues. CDR3 in DNA: TGCAGTGCAACTCCGGACCCGAGCTCCTACGAGCAGTACTTC. Its protein is CSATPDPSSYEQYF.

This clonotype has at least ten counts. The chain is built from TRBV4-1 and TRBJ1-5; 8 bases fit TRBD1. The CDR3 contains 16 residues. Per germline, CDR1 MGHRA and CDR2 YSYEKL. Trimming removed 5 bases from V and 7 bases from J; junction bases left unmatched: 13. In DNA form, the CDR3 reads TGCGCCAGCAGCAAGCCGGGGGCAGGGGGCGGACAGCCCCAGCATTTT. This codes for CASSKPGAGGGQPQHF.

This clonotype has at least ten counts. Mismatch with germline at one junction end may stem from a read error. The CDR3 spells CSARGTSGGYNEQFF. The DNA of the CDR3 is TGCAGTGCCAGAGGGACTAGCGGGGGATACAATGAGCAGTTCTTC. This sequence joins TRBV20-1 and TRBJ2-1, with 14 bases matching TRBD2. Germline-derived CDR1 and CDR2 are DFQATT and SNEGSKA (reference sequence). The CDR3 contains 15 residues.

This clonotype was observed many times. The CDR3 nucleotides are TGTGCCACCAGCAGGGACCAAGAGACCCAGTACTTC. It specifies CATSRDQETQYF. The chain carries TRBV15 and TRBJ2-5; D ambiguous. The CDR3 length is 12 residues. V was pared by 3 bases and J by 0 bases, with 2 bases between. Germline-derived CDR1 and CDR2 are LNHNV and YYDKDF (reference sequence).

The CDR3 DNA reads TGTGCCATCAGTGAGTCCATTCCGCCGGGCCCAACATCCACAGATACGCAGTATTTT. Its translation: CAISESIPPGPTSTDTQYF. The chain joins TRBV10-3 to TRBJ2-3, with D uncertain. The V gene lost 0 bases and the J gene lost 2 bases, with 21 bases spanning the gap. This CDR3 region has 19 residues. Per germline, CDR1 ENHRY and CDR2 SYGVKD.

This rearrangement joins TRBV20-1 to TRBJ2-3; weak D call: TRBD2 (6 bases). The CDR3 is 13 residues long. V dropped 3 bases and J dropped 5 bases, with 12 bases sitting between them. CDR1 is DFQATT and CDR2 is SNEGSKA in the germline V gene (reference sequence). This CDR3 is CSARRDSGDTQYF. The CDR3 DNA is TGCAGTGCTAGGCGCGATAGCGGAGATACGCAGTATTTT.

This clonotype was picked up a small number of times. V and J are TRBV20-1 and TRBJ1-1; D gene ambiguous. The CDR3 has 14 amino acids. Per the germline V gene, CDR1 is DFQATT and CDR2 is SNEGSKA (reference sequence). V lost 0 bases, J lost 0 bases, and 8 bases lay in between. Written as DNA, the CDR3 is TGCAGTGCTAGAGATCGGTTTCTGAACACTGAAGCTTTCTTT. It codes for CSARDRFLNTEAFF.

This clonotype was counted only a few times. The chain has TRBV6-1 and TRBJ2-3; TRBD2 matches 12 bases. This CDR3 has 17 residues. CDR1 and CDR2 from the germline V gene are MNHNS and SASEGT. Trimming cost V 6 bases and J 1 base; bases outside gene matches: 8. The CDR3 spells CASSRASGGAGTDTQYF. CDR3 DNA: TGTGCCAGCAGCCGAGCTAGCGGGGGGGCCGGCACAGATACGCAGTATTTT.

This clonotype was seen more than once but under ten times. The chain has TRBV20-1 and TRBJ2-4, with a possible D match to TRBD2 (5 bases). Looked up from germline, CDR1 is DFQATT and CDR2 is SNEGSKA (reference sequence). The CDR3 contains 15 residues. V was shortened by 0 bases and J by 0 bases, with 9 bases between the two germline ends. The DNA for the CDR3 is TGCAGTGCTAGAGAAGGCGGGTTAGCCAAAAACATTCAGTACTTC. Translation gives CSAREGGLAKNIQYF.

This clonotype was recorded many times. The V gene is TRBV20-1, the J gene TRBJ2-3; unclear D gene. This CDR3 is 12 amino acids long. V lost 5 bases and J 6 bases, leaving 12 bases between the germline ends. Germline V gene data show CDR1 as DFQATT and CDR2 as SNEGSKA (reference sequence). This CDR3 is CSARRTTDTQYF. The CDR3 bases are TGCAGTGCTCGAAGGACGACGGATACGCAGTATTTT.

This clonotype has at least ten counts. The genes are TRBV10-3 and TRBJ2-1; D may be TRBD2 (5 bases). V was cut by 5 bases and J by 6 bases, with 11 bases left in between. From germline, CDR1 is ENHRY and CDR2 SYGVKD. The CDR3 sequence is 13 residues long. In nucleotides, the CDR3 is TGTGCCATCAGTAGAGGGCCTTCCAATGAGCAGTTCTTC. Amino acid sequence: CAISRGPSNEQFF.

V and J are TRBV23-1 and TRBJ2-2; 7 nucleotides align to TRBD2. Being an ORF, TRBV23-1 has a function that is uncertain. This CDR3 region has 14 residues. Losses at the gene ends were 10 bases for V and 4 bases for J; bases not matched to a gene: 9. The CDR3 bases are TGCGCCAAGGGGCCCGAGCGGGGCACCGGGGAGCTGTTTTTT. Its protein product is CAKGPERGTGELFF.

The CDR3 nucleotides read TGTGCCACCAGCAGAGATCTCGTCACTGGGGGTCCGAACACTGAAGCTTTCTTT. Residues: CATSRDLVTGGPNTEAFF. The rearrangement joins TRBV15 to TRBJ1-1; tentative D call: TRBD1 (5 bases). Germline CDR1 reads LNHNV; CDR2 reads YYDKDF (reference sequence). The V end was cut by 0 bases, the J end by 1 base, with 18 bases between. The CDR3 sequence is 18 residues long. Looking up the rest from reference TRBV15 and TRBJ1-1 gives the full variable domain: DAMVIQNPRYQVTQFGKPVTLSCSQTLNHNVMYWYQQKSSQAPKLLFHYYDKDFNNEADTPDNFQSRRPNTSFCFLDIRSPGLGDTAMYLCATSRDLVTGGPNTEAFFGQGTRLTVV.

The chain carries TRBV4-1 and TRBJ2-7; 7 bases fit TRBD1. CDR1 and CDR2 from the germline V gene are MGHRA and YSYEKL. The J segment lost 3 bases and the V segment lost 0 bases, leaving 8 bases of the junction unmatched. This CDR3 is 16 amino acids long. In DNA form, the CDR3 reads TGCGCCAGCAGCCAAGACTCAGGGGGTGCCTACTACGAGCAGTACTTC. This gives the protein CASSQDSGGAYYEQYF.

This clonotype has at least ten counts. The CDR3: CASRQMSSYNEQFF. The CDR3 nucleotides read TGCGCCAGCAGACAGATGAGCTCCTACAATGAGCAGTTCTTC. J is TRBJ2-1 and V is TRBV5-1; D is unresolved. V was trimmed by 5 bases and J by 0 bases, leaving 9 bases between them. The CDR3 runs to 14 residues. Germline CDR1 and CDR2: SGHRS and YFSETQ.

This clonotype has more than one count but fewer than ten. The rearrangement uses TRBV20-1 and TRBJ2-1, with TRBD2 matching 10 bases. There are 19 residues in the CDR3. After removal of 1 base from V and 0 bases from J, the junction contained 12 bases not matched to a gene. Germline V gene lookup returns CDR1 DFQATT and CDR2 SNEGSKA (reference sequence). The DNA for the CDR3 is TGCAGTGCTAGAGTGAAAGCGGGGGGGGGCCCTAGCTCCTACAATGAGCAGTTCTTC. Protein: CSARVKAGGGPSSYNEQFF.

This clonotype was observed a handful of times. This chain links TRBV5-1 with TRBJ2-5; D possibly corresponds to TRBD1 (6 bases). The V gene lost 2 bases and the J gene lost 5 bases, with 13 bases spanning the gap. The germline V gene has CDR1 SGHRS and CDR2 YFSETQ. CDR3 length: 14 residues. The CDR3: CASSFSRGEETQYF. The CDR3 DNA reads TGCGCCAGCAGCTTCTCCAGGGGTGAGGAGACCCAGTACTTC. Filled out from reference TRBV5-1 and TRBJ2-5, the complete variable domain reads KAGVTQTPRYLIKTRGQQVTLSCSPISGHRSVSWYQQTPGQGLQFLFEYFSETQRNKGNFPGRFSGRQFSNSRSEMNVSTLELGDSALYLCASSFSRGEETQYFGPGTRLLVL.

The chain employs TRBV20-1 and TRBJ2-5; 10 nucleotides match TRBD2. Trimming took 6 bases from V and 0 from J; bases not matched to a gene: 4. The germline CDR1 and CDR2 sequences are DFQATT and SNEGSKA (reference sequence). The CDR3 is 14 amino acids. Written as DNA, the CDR3 is TGCAGTGCGGGAGCGGGGGGGGACCAAGAGACCCAGTACTTC. Encoded protein: CSAGAGGDQETQYF.

The J gene is TRBJ1-5, the V gene TRBV29-1, with TRBD1 identical over 10 bases. CDR3 length equals 13 residues. The V and J ends lost 6 bases and 4 bases, in that order; junction bases with no gene match: 3. The germline V gene has CDR1 SQVTM and CDR2 ANQGSEA. CDR3 sequence reads: CSVGTGENQPQHF. The CDR3, as DNA: TGCAGCGTCGGGACAGGGGAAAATCAGCCCCAGCATTTT.

V gene TRBV6-5 combines with J gene TRBJ2-5; D perhaps matches TRBD2 (5 bases). The V end lost 0 bases, the J end lost 5 bases, and 16 bases lay between the germline ends. There are 16 residues in the CDR3. Germline CDR1 MNHEY, CDR2 SVGAGI. In DNA, the CDR3 is TGTGCCAGCAGTTACTCGAACTCAGTAAGAGGGGAGACCCAGTACTTC. It yields the protein CASSYSNSVRGETQYF.

The sample holds many counts of this clonotype. J is TRBJ2-1 and V is TRBV5-1, with a weak D call TRBD2 (5 bases). V shed 1 base and J shed 0 bases, with 8 bases lying between them. Germline V lookup: CDR1 SGHRS, CDR2 YFSETQ. This CDR3 spans 15 amino acids. Written as DNA, the CDR3 is TGCGCCAGCAGCTTGTCCGGGGACTCCTACAATGAGCAGTTCTTC. Its translation: CASSLSGDSYNEQFF.